Below, 5 T cell receptor beta chains from the same sample are listed, as sequenced in a study of cytomegalovirus exposure and HLA in healthy donors. PCR was performed using 60 Vbeta and 13 Jbeta primers. Profiling relied on immunoSEQ multiplex PCR, and the TCRdb table lists in-frame clones only, not all of them. The table has roughly 100,000 clones, 78% seen once. The sequencing input was PBMCs. These receptors all come from a male donor in good health and CMV-seronegative.

The chain links TRBV9 to TRBJ2-2; TRBD2 matches at 7 bases. V shed 0 bases and J 4 bases; nucleotides not matched to a gene: 6. Per the germline V gene, CDR1 is SGDLS and CDR2 is YYNGEE. The CDR3 spans 16 residues. The CDR3 sequence is CASSVGLAAFTGELFF. As DNA, the CDR3 is TGTGCCAGCAGCGTAGGCCTAGCGGCATTCACCGGGGAGCTGTTTTTT.

This rearrangement joins TRBV6-4 to TRBJ2-1; possible D gene TRBD2, 5 bases. The CDR3 length is 13 residues. The germline gives CDR1 MRHNA, CDR2 SNTAGT. The V gene lost 4 bases and the J gene lost 11 bases, with 15 bases spanning the gap. CDR3 coding DNA: TGTGCCAGCAGTGCCTCCGAAACGGGAAAGCAGTTCTTC. It encodes CASSASETGKQFF.

The count of this clone is one. The chain links TRBV9 to TRBJ2-2; TRBD2 is a possible D gene (6 bases). This CDR3 region has 16 residues. Germline V lookup: CDR1 SGDLS, CDR2 YYNGEE. Trimming took off 0 bases at V and 4 bases at J, with 13 bases between the two ends. CDR3 nucleotide sequence: TGTGCCAGCAGCGTAGGGGGCGGGGTGGGCACCGGGGAGCTGTTTTTT. It translates to CASSVGGGVGTGELFF.

The chain recombines TRBV19 with TRBJ2-1; weak D call: TRBD2 (6 bases). Germline CDR1 is LNHDA and CDR2 is SQIVND (reference sequence). V lost 7 bases, J lost 5 bases, and 18 bases lay in between. The CDR3 is 15 residues long. The CDR3: CASTPGGALDNEQFF. As DNA, the CDR3 is TGTGCCAGTACCCCGGGCGGGGCCTTAGACAATGAGCAGTTCTTC. Filled out from reference TRBV19 and TRBJ2-1, the complete variable domain reads DGGITQSPKYLFRKEGQNVTLSCEQNLNHDAMYWYRQDPGQGLRLIYYSQIVNDFQKGDIAEGYSVSREKKESFPLTVTSAQKNPTAFYLCASTPGGALDNEQFFGPGTRLTVL.

The V and J genes are TRBV2 and TRBJ2-2; 8 nucleotides line up with TRBD2. V was pared by 8 bases and J by 5 bases, with 4 bases of the junction left unmatched. CDR3 size: 13 residues. The germline V gene has CDR1 SNHLY and CDR2 FYNNEI. CDR3 amino acids: CASEREHTGELFF. In DNA form, the CDR3 reads TGTGCCAGCGAGCGGGAGCATACCGGGGAGCTGTTTTTT. Full variable domain (outside the CDR3, taken from reference TRBV2 and TRBJ2-2): EPEVTQTPSHQVTQMGQEVILRCVPISNHLYFYWYRQILGQKVEFLVSFYNNEISEKSEIFDDQFSVERPDGSNFTLKIRSTKLEDSAMYFCASEREHTGELFFGEGSRLTVL.